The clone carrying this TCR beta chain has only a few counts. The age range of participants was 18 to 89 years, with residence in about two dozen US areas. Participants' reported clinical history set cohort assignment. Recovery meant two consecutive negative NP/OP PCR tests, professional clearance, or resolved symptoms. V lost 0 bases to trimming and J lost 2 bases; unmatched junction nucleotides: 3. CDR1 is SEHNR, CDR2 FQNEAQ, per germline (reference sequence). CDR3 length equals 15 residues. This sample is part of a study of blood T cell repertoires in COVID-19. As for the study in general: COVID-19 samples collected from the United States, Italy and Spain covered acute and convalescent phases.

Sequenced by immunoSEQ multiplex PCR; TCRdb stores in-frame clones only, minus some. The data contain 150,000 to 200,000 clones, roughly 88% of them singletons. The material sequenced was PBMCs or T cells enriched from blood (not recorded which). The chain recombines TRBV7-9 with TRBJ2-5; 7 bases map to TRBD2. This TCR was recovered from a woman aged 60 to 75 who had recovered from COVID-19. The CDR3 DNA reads TGTGCCAGCAGCTTAGCGGGGGGGAGACAAGAGACCCAGTACTTC. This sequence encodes CASSLAGGRQETQYF.